These 22 T cell receptor beta chains came from one sample sequenced in a study of T cell clonality in common variable immunodeficiency. Points from the study as a whole: Fewer deletions and N-nucleotide insertions were reportedly seen in common variable immunodeficiency TCR beta sequences.

The repertoire was sequenced with immunoSEQ multiplex PCR; TCRdb's copy has only in-frame clones and lacks some. This sample includes around 24,000 clones with no singletons; its ten biggest clones take up around 4%. Which antigens these TCRs recognize remains unknown. The source material was peripheral blood mononuclear cells. These receptors were obtained from a human donor with common variable immunodeficiency.

Regarding this clone: The read finishes 3 residues shy of the CDR3 end, and the germline J gene is used to complete it. V usage is TRBV18 and J usage is TRBJ1-5; D perhaps matches TRBD1 (6 bases). Germline-derived CDR1 and CDR2 are KGHSH and LQKENI. CDR3 length equals 14 residues. V was pared by 3 bases and J by 7 bases, with 13 bases between. The sequenced CDR3 bases are TGTGCCAGCTCACCCTCAGGGGCAGACCAGCCC. It specifies CASSPSGADQP. The CDR3 in its entirety is CASSPSGADQPQHF.

With regard to this clone: The read halts 3 residues ahead of the CDR3 end, with the missing end drawn from the germline J gene. This sequence joins TRBV5-1 and TRBJ2-3; D call uncertain. The CDR3 loop spans 15 amino acids. V lost 3 bases, J lost 0 bases, and 11 bases lay in between. Germline values: CDR1 SGHRS, CDR2 YFSETQ. Here the CDR3 reads CASSWIDISTDTQYF. The covered CDR3 bases are TGCGCCAGCAGCTGGATCGACATAAGCACAGATACG.

A word on this clone: The read terminates 3 residues ahead of where the CDR3 ends, so the germline J gene completes it. The gene calls are TRBV11-2 and TRBJ2-1; 10 bases fit TRBD2. Germline assignment: CDR1 SGHAT and CDR2 FQNNGV. The trim removed 5 bases at V and 6 bases at J, leaving 7 bases unmatched. This CDR3 is 15 amino acids long. CDR3 loop: CASSPIAGGFNEQFF. Incomplete CDR3 DNA: TGTGCCAGCAGCCCTATAGCGGGAGGTTTCAATGAG.

This clone was seen only a few times. From the germline J gene comes the end of the CDR3, since the read stops 3 residues before it. The chain links TRBV19 to TRBJ1-4; D is possibly TRBD1 (5 bases). Germline V lookup: CDR1 LNHDA, CDR2 SQIVND (reference sequence). Trimming shortened V by 4 bases and J by 5 bases, and 11 bases separated the two germline ends. The CDR3 is 14 residues long. The sequenced CDR3 bases are TGTGCCAGTAGTAGAGGGGCTGGGAATGAAAAA. Translating gives CASSRGAGNEK. The whole CDR3 protein is CASSRGAGNEKLFF.

By share, this clone ranks as medium-sized. The read finishes 3 residues shy of the CDR3 end, and the germline J gene is used to complete it. The chain has TRBV30 and TRBJ2-2; possibly TRBD1 for D (5 bases). V gave up 3 bases and J gave up 4 bases, with 9 bases separating them. This CDR3 contains 13 residues. Germline V gives CDR1 GTSNPN, CDR2 SVGIG (reference sequence). Partial CDR3 DNA: TGTGCCTGGAGGGGGCCTGGCACCGGGGAG. This encodes CAWRGPGTGE. The full CDR3 sequence reads CAWRGPGTGELFF.

This clone has only a few counts. The read comes to an end 3 residues before the CDR3 does, leaving the germline J gene to fill in the end. The chain combines TRBV7-8 with TRBJ2-3; D is possibly TRBD2 (7 bases). Trimming shortened V by 7 bases and J by 4 bases, and 21 bases separated the two germline ends. This CDR3 has 16 residues. CDR1 SGHVS and CDR2 FQNEAQ come from the germline V gene. The CDR3 DNA, read in part, is TGTGCCAGCACCCCCACATGGGGGGGCTGGGCAGATACG. This translates into CASTPTWGGWADT. From start to end, the CDR3 is CASTPTWGGWADTQYF. Full variable domain (missing parts from reference TRBV7-8 and TRBJ2-3): GAGVSQSPRYKVAKRGQDVALRCDPISGHVSLFWYQQALGQGPEFLTYFQNEAQLDKSGLPSDRFFAERPEGSVSTLKIQRTQQEDSAVYLCASTPTWGGWADTQYFGPGTRLTVL.

This clone is termed large. Read data end 3 residues before the CDR3 end; the end is taken from the germline J gene. The chain combines TRBV20-1 with TRBJ2-1; 10 bases map to TRBD2. This CDR3 has 14 amino acids. V gave up 3 bases and J gave up 8 bases; unmatched junction bases: 7. Germline CDR1 DFQATT, CDR2 SNEGSKA (reference sequence). CDR3 DNA (partial): TGCAGTGCTAGGGGGTGGCTAGCGGGAGATGAG. Protein product: CSARGWLAGDE. The whole CDR3 sequence reads CSARGWLAGDEQFF.

This clone was counted a few times. The CDR3 extends 3 residues past the end of the read, so its final part is completed from the germline J gene. The chain recombines TRBV20-1 with TRBJ2-7, with D tentatively TRBD2 (6 bases). Germline loops: CDR1 DFQATT, CDR2 SNEGSKA (reference sequence). The CDR3 runs to 14 residues. Trimming removed 5 bases from V and 2 bases from J, with 16 bases in between. The sequenced part of the CDR3 DNA is TGCAGTGCTCCCGTCCCGCGGGATACCTACGAG. This translates into CSAPVPRDTYE. The complete CDR3 reads CSAPVPRDTYEQYF.

This clone was seen more than once but under ten times. The CDR3 end falls 3 residues outside the read, so it is completed with the germline J gene. This rearrangement joins TRBV11-2 to TRBJ2-7; no definite D call. Germline CDR1 and CDR2: SGHAT and FQNNGV. Trimming stripped 1 base from V and 2 bases from J, with 9 bases between. CDR3 size: 14 residues. CDR3 region: CASSLGAETYEQYF. CDR3 DNA (partial): TGTGCCAGCAGCTTAGGGGCAGAAACCTACGAG.

In this sample, this clone turned up a few times. The read halts 3 residues ahead of the CDR3 end, with the missing end drawn from the germline J gene. The rearrangement joins TRBV7-2 to TRBJ2-5; D is unclear. Germline V lookup: CDR1 SGHTA, CDR2 FQGNSA. Trimming removed 3 bases at V and 7 bases at J, with 12 bases between. CDR3 length: 13 residues. The part of the CDR3 DNA that was read is TGTGCCAGCAGCTTCGACTCCCCGGGGACC. This codes for CASSFDSPGT. The complete CDR3 reads CASSFDSPGTQYF. Using reference TRBV7-2 and TRBJ2-5 for the parts outside the CDR3, the full variable domain is GAGVSQSPSNKVTEKGKDVELRCDPISGHTALYWYRQSLGQGLEFLIYFQGNSAPDKSGLPSDRFSAERTGGSVSTLTIQRTQQEDSAVYLCASSFDSPGTQYFGPGTRLLVL.

Only a few counts were recorded for this clone. The read gets to within 3 residues of the CDR3 end, and the germline J gene fills in the rest. The chain uses TRBV18 and TRBJ2-5; TRBD1 matches at 9 bases. Looked up from germline, CDR1 is KGHSH and CDR2 is LQKENI. After removal of 2 bases from V and 3 bases from J, the junction contained 1 base not matched to a gene. The CDR3 has 14 amino acids. CDR3 DNA, as far as it was read: TGTGCCAGCTCACCAGGGACAGGGAAAGAGACC. This gives the protein CASSPGTGKET. The full CDR3 protein is CASSPGTGKETQYF.

There are a few counts of this clone. Sequencing ends 3 residues short of the CDR3 end; the germline J gene provides the rest. This chain links TRBV19 with TRBJ1-5; D may be TRBD1 (5 bases). The germline gives CDR1 LNHDA, CDR2 SQIVND (reference sequence). V lost 3 bases to trimming and J lost 0 bases, with 12 bases between them. CDR3 length: 16 amino acids. The CDR3 sequence is CASSIGRDYSNQPQHF. CDR3 DNA, as far as it was read: TGTGCCAGTAGTATCGGCAGGGACTATAGCAATCAGCCC.

This clone was seen more than once but under ten times. The read terminates 3 residues ahead of where the CDR3 ends, so the germline J gene completes it. The chain joins TRBV30 to TRBJ1-5; 7 positions agree with TRBD1. V trimming: 3 bases; J trimming: 7 bases; junction bases outside the gene matches: 6. The germline CDR1 and CDR2 sequences are GTSNPN and SVGIG (reference sequence). This CDR3 contains 13 residues. The covered CDR3 bases are TGTGCCTGGAGCATACAGGGGCACCAGCCC. As protein: CAWSIQGHQP. The entire CDR3 protein is CAWSIQGHQPQHF. The variable domain in full, completed from reference TRBV30 and TRBJ1-5, reads SQTIHQWPATLVQPVGSPLSLECTVEGTSNPNLYWYRQAAGRGLQLLFYSVGIGQISSEVPQNLSASRPQDRQFILSSKKLLLSDSGFYLCAWSIQGHQPQHFGDGTRLSIL.

A word on this clone: The observed sequence ends 3 residues before the CDR3 terminus, with the missing tail filled in from the germline J gene. This chain uses TRBV18 with TRBJ2-5, with 7 bases identical to TRBD1. This CDR3 contains 14 residues. The V gene end was trimmed by 4 bases and the J gene end by 4 bases; junction bases not matched to a gene: 6. The germline V gene encodes CDR1 KGHSH and CDR2 LQKENI. The chain's CDR3 is CASSRPDRRETQYF. CDR3 bases read: TGTGCCAGCTCACGACCGGACAGGCGAGAGACC.

This clone was found a few times. The read terminates 3 residues before the CDR3 end, so the remaining end is supplied by the germline J gene. J is TRBJ1-1 and V is TRBV18; tentative D call: TRBD1 (5 bases). This CDR3 has 12 residues. Germline-derived CDR1 and CDR2 are KGHSH and LQKENI. The CDR3 here is CASSPPGLQAFF. The DNA read from the CDR3 is TGTGCCAGCTCACCCCCGGGACTCCAA.

This clone was seen ten or more times. The CDR3 end falls 3 residues outside the read, so it is completed with the germline J gene. The chain is built from TRBV2 and TRBJ1-2; D call uncertain. Germline loops: CDR1 SNHLY, CDR2 FYNNEI. The CDR3 loop spans 12 amino acids. The chain's CDR3 is CASLMGFGGYTF. CDR3 bases read: TGTGCCAGCCTTATGGGTTTCGGAGGG. The complete variable domain, with remaining parts taken from reference TRBV2 and TRBJ1-2, reads EPEVTQTPSHQVTQMGQEVILRCVPISNHLYFYWYRQILGQKVEFLVSFYNNEISEKSEIFDDQFSVERPDGSNFTLKIRSTKLEDSAMYFCASLMGFGGYTFGSGTRLTVV.

Regarding this clone: Coverage ceases 3 residues before the CDR3 finishes, and the germline J gene fills in the end. V gene TRBV7-9 combines with J gene TRBJ2-1; D perhaps matches TRBD2 (6 bases). Deletions cut 5 bases from V and 7 bases from J, with 9 bases between. The germline CDR1 and CDR2 sequences are SEHNR and FQNEAQ (reference sequence). The CDR3 has 12 residues. The sequenced CDR3 bases are TGTGCCAGCAGCGAAGGAGGGAATGAG. Translated, it gives CASSEGGNE. The whole CDR3 protein reads CASSEGGNEQFF.

This clone was counted at least ten times. The CDR3 extends 3 residues past the end of the read, so its final part is completed from the germline J gene. The J gene is TRBJ2-5, the V gene TRBV2; 10 nucleotides line up with TRBD1. J was trimmed by 1 base and V by 8 bases; bases with no gene match: 7. This CDR3 comprises 15 residues. In germline, CDR1 is SNHLY, CDR2 FYNNEI. The part of the CDR3 DNA that was read is TGTGCCAGCGTCCTTGACAGGGGGCGCCAAGAGACC. Translation: CASVLDRGRQET. In full, the CDR3 is CASVLDRGRQETQYF. The entire variable domain, with the rest obtained from reference TRBV2 and TRBJ2-5, is as follows: EPEVTQTPSHQVTQMGQEVILRCVPISNHLYFYWYRQILGQKVEFLVSFYNNEISEKSEIFDDQFSVERPDGSNFTLKIRSTKLEDSAMYFCASVLDRGRQETQYFGPGTRLLVL.

This clone has ten or more counts. The CDR3 is cut off 3 residues early in the read; its end comes from the germline J gene. The chain recombines TRBV12-3 or TRBV12-4 with TRBJ2-1; 9 bases align to TRBD2. The CDR3 contains 15 residues. The trim removed 2 bases at V and 6 bases at J, leaving 5 bases unmatched. The CDR3 loop reads CASSLTGTSINEQFF. The covered CDR3 bases are TGTGCCAGCAGTTTAACCGGGACTAGCATCAATGAG.

By share, this clone ranks as medium-sized. The read comes to an end 3 residues before the CDR3 does, leaving the germline J gene to fill in the end. V is TRBV5-1 and J is TRBJ1-1; TRBD1 agrees at 8 bases. The V gene end was trimmed by 5 bases and the J gene end by 3 bases; junction bases not matched to a gene: 6. The CDR3 length is 14 residues. The germline gives CDR1 SGHRS, CDR2 YFSETQ. Partial CDR3 DNA: TGCGCCAGCAGGAAGACAGGGGCAGACACTGAA. It encodes CASRKTGADTE. Given in full, the CDR3 is CASRKTGADTEAFF.

This clone has more than one count but fewer than ten. Read sequence stops 3 residues before the CDR3 end, and the germline J gene provides the missing end. This chain uses TRBV19 with TRBJ2-1; TRBD2 matches at 14 bases. The length of the CDR3 is 17 residues. Germline V CDR1 and CDR2: LNHDA, SQIVND (reference sequence). The J segment lost 5 bases and the V segment lost 5 bases, leaving 8 bases of the junction unmatched. CDR3 DNA (partial): TGTGCCAGTAGTCTGGGACTAGCGGGAGCCTATGACAATGAG. Translating gives CASSLGLAGAYDNE. The entire CDR3 protein reads CASSLGLAGAYDNEQFF.

Comments on this clone: The read comes to an end 3 residues before the CDR3 does, leaving the germline J gene to fill in the end. V usage is TRBV19 and J usage is TRBJ2-1, with a weak D call TRBD1 (6 bases). This CDR3 has 15 residues. Per the germline V gene, CDR1 is LNHDA and CDR2 is SQIVND (reference sequence). V lost 4 bases, J lost 2 bases, and 12 bases lay in between. This CDR3 reads CASSRSGDTYNEQFF. The sequenced CDR3 bases are TGTGCCAGTAGTAGGTCAGGGGACACCTACAATGAG.